The source of this TCR beta chain is a study of blood T cells in healthy people across ages. Every participating donor contributed 8.5 to 10 milliliters of peripheral blood through a draw. Then a second PCR, running roughly 7 to 11 cycles, was carried out with a sample-barcoded 5' primer and a J-beta primer mix. TCRdb recomputed calls from the 5' RACE reads with MiXCR, one row per CDR3 protein. Of about 780,000 distinct CDR3 sequences listed, about half were seen once; the top ten hold less than 20%. The length of the CDR3 is 16 residues. CDR1 is DFQATT and CDR2 is SNEGSKA in the germline V gene (reference sequence). A word on this clonotype: An end of the junction differs from the germline gene, which may be a read error.

The gene calls are TRBV20-1 and TRBJ2-5; tentatively, D is TRBD2 (5 bases). The J call is doubtful: the DNA matches TRBJ2-7 better. The sequence came from a man older than 75 in good health. Sequencing input: blood. The DNA for the CDR3 is TGCAATGCTAGAGCCGCGGGTCCTAGTGGGGTTGGCGAGCAGTACTTC. This gives the protein CNARAAGPSGVGEQYF.